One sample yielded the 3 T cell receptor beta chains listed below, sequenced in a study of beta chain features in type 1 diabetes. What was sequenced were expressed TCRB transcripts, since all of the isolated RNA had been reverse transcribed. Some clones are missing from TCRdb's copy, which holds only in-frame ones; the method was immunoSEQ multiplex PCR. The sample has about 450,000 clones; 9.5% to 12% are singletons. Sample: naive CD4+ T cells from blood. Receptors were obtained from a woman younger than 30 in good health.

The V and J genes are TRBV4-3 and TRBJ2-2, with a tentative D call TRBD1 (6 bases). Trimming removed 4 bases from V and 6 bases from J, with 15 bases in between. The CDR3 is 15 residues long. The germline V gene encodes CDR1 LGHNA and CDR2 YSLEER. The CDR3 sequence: CASSPGELTAGELFF. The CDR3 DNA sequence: TGCGCCAGCAGCCCAGGGGAATTAACCGCCGGGGAGCTGTTTTTT.

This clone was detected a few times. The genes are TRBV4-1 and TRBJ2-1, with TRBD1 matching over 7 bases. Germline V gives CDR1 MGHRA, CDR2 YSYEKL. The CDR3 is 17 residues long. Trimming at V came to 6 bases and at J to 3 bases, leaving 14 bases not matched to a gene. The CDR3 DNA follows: TGCGCCAGCAGACGAATTCCCGGGACAGTCATCTACAATGAGCAGTTCTTC. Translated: CASRRIPGTVIYNEQFF.

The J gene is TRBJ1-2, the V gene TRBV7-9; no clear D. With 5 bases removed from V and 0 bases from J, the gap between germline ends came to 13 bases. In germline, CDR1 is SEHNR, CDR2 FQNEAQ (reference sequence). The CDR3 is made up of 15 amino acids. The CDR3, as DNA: TGTGCCAGCAGCCCCTCCGGTACATCTAACTATGGCTACACCTTC. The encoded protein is CASSPSGTSNYGYTF.